This T cell receptor (beta chain) was found in a study of blood T cell repertoires in COVID-19. Across the whole study: Sources were T cells, B-cell-depleted T cells, or PBMCs; the material itself was cDNA or gDNA.

The table came from immunoSEQ multiplex PCR; TCRdb's copy has only in-frame clones and leaves some out. Among around 110,000 clones listed, around 80% were seen once. The sequenced sample was peripheral blood. This TCR came from a man between 65 and 85 years old with active or convalescent COVID-19.

CDR3 sequence reads: CASSPTEGYEQYF. The CDR3 DNA is TGTGCCAGCAGTCCGACGGAGGGCTACGAGCAGTACTTC. V usage is TRBV12-3 or TRBV12-4 and J usage is TRBJ2-7, with a possible D match to TRBD2 (6 bases). Trimming cost V 5 bases and J 3 bases, with 11 bases left between them. The CDR3 totals 13 residues.